This record looks at one T cell receptor (beta chain) sequence and its context. Its antigen is as yet unknown. The protocol was immunoSEQ multiplex PCR, while the TCRdb copy is restricted to in-frame clones and leaves out a portion. The sample holds around 380,000 clones, about 85% seen once. This entry is derived from a study of Ad26.COV2.S vaccination and SARS-CoV-2 variants. Background on the study: By the intramuscular route, Ad26.COV2.S was given once, or twice 56 days apart.

Trimming removed 4 bases from V and 4 bases from J, with 10 bases in between. The CDR3 spans 13 residues. Notes on the study in general: The TCR-based breadth and depth measures might underestimate overall T cell responses. Placebo recipients and vaccine recipients were similar in non-spike TCR breadth.

Treatment meaning: roughly 19 received Ad26.COV2.S at low or high dose, single or two shots; roughly 5 received placebo; per-sample allocation not given. Sample collection was performed on day 63 after the first vaccine or placebo injection. The donor's status was that of an adult aged 18-55 years in Boston. The rearrangement uses TRBV12-3 or TRBV12-4 and TRBJ1-2, with D possibly TRBD1 on 5 matching bases. Sequences were derived from peripheral blood, sampled in a trial of Ad26.COV2.S vaccine versus placebo. This clonotype originated in a person between 18 and 65 years old who received the Ad26.COV2.S COVID-19 vaccine or a placebo. The CDR3 nucleotides read TGTGCCAGCAGTTGGGATAGGGGCTATGGCTACACCTTC. It translates to CASSWDRGYGYTF.